The clone carrying this T cell receptor (beta chain) showed up many times. The ends lost 5 bases at V and 1 base at J; junction bases unmatched: 13. CDR1 SGHAT and CDR2 FQNNGV come from the germline V gene. This CDR3 is built from 17 residues. This record comes from a study of T cells in Graves' hyperthyroidism and ophthalmopathy. Researchers took RNA transcripts and amplified the TCR beta CDR3 regions from them. During a first-round RT-PCR of the TCR CDR3, the HTBI primer set was used. TCRdb passed the multiplex PCR reads through MiXCR, listing each CDR3 protein once. The top ten hold 20% to 25% of the sample, which has roughly 380,000 distinct CDR3 sequences, less than 15% seen once.

Specimen: blood. This chain uses TRBV11-2 with TRBJ1-2; 7 bases are shared with TRBD1. The source of this sequence is a man aged 25 to 40 with Graves' hyperthyroidism that later progressed to Graves' ophthalmopathy. In DNA, the CDR3 is TGTGCCAGCAGCCACTACGGACAGGCCGTATATAACTATGGCTACACCTTC. Protein product: CASSHYGQAVYNYGYTF.